The clone carrying this T cell receptor (beta chain) has ten or more counts. The antigen remains undetermined. This record belongs to a study of metastatic and nonmetastatic thyroid tumors. Study background: A comparison of repertoires was made across blood and tumor or nodule tissue from malignant and benign thyroid patients.

In the original workflow: Built for papillary thyroid cancer, a distant-metastasis classifier drew on CDR3 differences across clinicopathological groups. TCRdb called clones again from the PCR reads with MiXCR. TCRdb, not the authors, supplied the V and J calls. The repertoire has over 30,000 clones, 15% of them found once; the top ten carry over 15%. Thyroid surgery took place with no prior treatment in any patient. The study's findings and limits: According to reports, the diversity of TCR beta was significantly higher in malignant thyroid tumors than in benign nodules, and this held in both blood and tumor samples.

CDR1 is DFQATT, CDR2 SNEGSKA, per germline (reference sequence). With 3 bases removed from V and 1 base from J, the gap between germline ends came to 20 bases. The CDR3 covers 17 residues. Sequenced sample: blood. The V and J genes are TRBV20-1 and TRBJ2-3; tentative D call: TRBD2 (6 bases). This clonotype originated in a male donor with papillary thyroid cancer or a benign thyroid nodule (not recorded which). Some clones in this sample may be carry-over from other donors' samples. CDR3 loop: CSARGSPSGGGTDTQYF. DNA for the CDR3: TGCAGTGCTAGGGGTTCCCCCTCGGGCGGGGGCACAGATACGCAGTATTTT.